A selection of T cell receptor beta chains follows, all from one sample in a study of CD8 T cells in ankylosing spondylitis. Each CDR3 protein gets one entry after TCRdb re-called the 5' RACE reads with MiXCR. The repertoire consists of more than 500,000 distinct CDR3 sequences, with about 5.2% occurring once and the leading ten covering 3.5%. Sequencing was done on a sample of blood, either unsorted or a sorted T cell fraction (not recorded which). All receptors come from a male donor with ankylosing spondylitis. Both conserved end residues are part of each CDR3. Each record gives: clone size, D gene, CDR3 length, J gene, V gene, CDR3 DNA, CDR3 protein. D genes are given only for firm matches. Clone size is given for some rows only: seen once, a few or many times, or a class if the clone is expanded.

many | NA | 14 | TRBJ1-1 | TRBV5-1 | TGCGCCAGCAGCTCCGGGCCCAGGCGCACTGAAGCTTTCTTT | CASSSGPRRTEAFF
many | TRBD1 | 14 | TRBJ2-5 | TRBV12-3/TRBV12-4 | TGTGCCAGCCGACCGGGACAGGGGAAAGAGACCCAGTACTTC | CASRPGQGKETQYF
NA | TRBD2 | 16 | TRBJ2-5 | TRBV5-1 | TGCGCCAGCAGCTTGGGACTAGCGGGGTGGCAAGAGACCCAGTACTTC | CASSLGLAGWQETQYF
many | TRBD1 | 14 | TRBJ1-1 | TRBV10-3 | TGTGCCATCACCCCGGGACAGCAGAACACTGAAGCTTTCTTT | CAITPGQQNTEAFF
few | NA | 14 | TRBJ1-1 | TRBV6-5 | TGTGCCAGCAGTTACGCGGGGAAGAACACTGAAGCTTTCTTT | CASSYAGKNTEAFF
many | NA | 14 | TRBJ2-1 | TRBV4-3 | TGCGCCAGCAGCCAAAACCGAAGGACTGGCGAGCAGTTCTTC | CASSQNRRTGEQFF
many | NA | 14 | TRBJ1-4 | TRBV25-1 | TGTGCCAGCAGTGTTGGTGCGTCTAATGAAAAACTGTTTTTT | CASSVGASNEKLFF
few | TRBD2 | 15 | TRBJ2-3 | TRBV7-2 | TGTGCCAGCAGCTTACGCGGGAGCAACACAGATACGCAGTATTTT | CASSLRGSNTDTQYF
NA | NA | 17 | TRBJ2-2 | TRBV6-4 | TGTGCCAGCAGTGGAACGACTCGTTTAGGGGCAGGTGGGGAGCTGTTTTTT | CASSGTTRLGAGGELFF
NA | TRBD2 | 15 | TRBJ2-7 | TRBV20-1 | TGCAGTGCTAGAGATTTTAGGCGGGAGTGGGACGAGCAGTACTTC | CSARDFRREWDEQYF
many | NA | 15 | TRBJ1-6 | TRBV10-3 | TGTGCCATCAGTGAGTACTGGGCGGCTAATTCACCCCTCCACTTT | CAISEYWAANSPLHF
many | TRBD1 | 14 | TRBJ2-1 | TRBV5-1 | TGCGCCAGCAGCTCGACACAGGGGTACAATGAGCAGTTCTTC | CASSSTQGYNEQFF
NA | NA | 13 | TRBJ2-7 | TRBV28 | TGTGCCAGCAGTTTAATGTGGGCTACCGGGCAGTACTTC | CASSLMWATGQYF
many | TRBD1 | 15 | TRBJ1-1 | TRBV20-1 | TGCAGTGCCCAACCCTGGGACAGGGAGAACACTGAAGCTTTCTTT | CSAQPWDRENTEAFF
few | NA | 14 | TRBJ2-5 | TRBV4-2 | TGTGCCAGCAGCCAAACCGGGCGAAGAGAGACCCAGTACTTC | CASSQTGRRETQYF
few | NA | 16 | TRBJ1-6 | TRBV6-2/TRBV6-3 | TGTGCCAGCACCCGATTCGGAAGCTCCTATAATTCACCCCTCCACTTT | CASTRFGSSYNSPLHF
NA | NA | 14 | TRBJ2-5 | TRBV12-3/TRBV12-4 | TGTGCCAGCAGTTTCGACAGCTACCAAGAGACCCAGTACTTC | CASSFDSYQETQYF
many | NA | 15 | TRBJ2-1 | TRBV29-1 | TGCAGCGTTCCACGCGGGGCGAGCTCCTACAATGAGCAGTTCTTC | CSVPRGASSYNEQFF
NA | NA | 14 | TRBJ2-1 | TRBV10-3 | TGTGCCATCAGTGGACAACAGTCCTACAATGAGCAGTTCTTC | CAISGQQSYNEQFF
many | TRBD1 | 17 | TRBJ2-7 | TRBV5-1 | TGCGCCAGCAGCTCAGCCGGGACAGGGGGCGCCCCCTACGAGCAGTACTTC | CASSSAGTGGAPYEQYF
many | TRBD1 | 15 | TRBJ1-1 | TRBV5-1 | TGCGCCAGCACCCCCCCGGGACAGGGGAACACTGAAGCTTTCTTT | CASTPPGQGNTEAFF
many | NA | 15 | TRBJ2-7 | TRBV16 | TGTGCCAGCAGCCAATTTAGGGCAGGATCCTACGAGCAGTACTTC | CASSQFRAGSYEQYF
many | NA | 18 | TRBJ2-5 | TRBV11-1 | TGTGCCAGCAGCCAAGATGAACTCCGGGACCTGTACCAAGAGACCCAGTACTTC | CASSQDELRDLYQETQYF
many | NA | 14 | TRBJ1-5 | TRBV7-6 | TGTGCCAGCAGCCCCGCCAGGGGCATTCAGCCCCAGCATTTT | CASSPARGIQPQHF
many | NA | 14 | TRBJ2-3 | TRBV7-9 | TGTGCCAGCAGCTTACTTGGGAGCCAGGGGACGCAGTATTTT | CASSLLGSQGTQYF
many | NA | 16 | TRBJ1-5 | TRBV2 | TGTGCCAGCAGCGCGAGGGTCGGGGGGAGCAATCAGCCCCAGCATTTT | CASSARVGGSNQPQHF
many | TRBD1 | 14 | TRBJ2-3 | TRBV9 | TGTGCCAGCAGTGTCCAGGGGGGCACAGATACGCAGTATTTT | CASSVQGGTDTQYF
NA | TRBD1 | 15 | TRBJ2-7 | TRBV4-3 | TGCGCCAGCAGCCGGGCCGGGACAGGGGGTCGGGAGCAGTACTTC | CASSRAGTGGREQYF
many | NA | 15 | TRBJ1-1 | TRBV5-1 | TGCGCCAGCAGGGAACTTGGCGAAGGAGGGACTGAAGCTTTCTTT | CASRELGEGGTEAFF
many | TRBD2 | 15 | TRBJ2-2 | TRBV29-1 | TGCAGCGTTGAAGATAGCGGGGAGAACACCGGGGAGCTGTTTTTT | CSVEDSGENTGELFF
many | TRBD2 | 16 | TRBJ2-1 | TRBV7-2 | TGTGCCAGCAGCTCCGTACTAGCGGGAGGGTACAATGAGCAGTTCTTC | CASSSVLAGGYNEQFF
many | NA | 13 | TRBJ1-2 | TRBV7-2 | TGTGCCAGCAGCCCCCCCCTCCGCTATGGCTACACCTTC | CASSPPLRYGYTF
NA | NA | 15 | TRBJ2-7 | TRBV18 | TGTGCCAGCTCACCAAGGGCAGGGGTACGCTACGAGCAGTACTTC | CASSPRAGVRYEQYF
many | NA | 14 | TRBJ2-3 | TRBV6-5 | TGTGCCAGCAGTTACCGCGGCGACACAGATACGCAGTATTTT | CASSYRGDTDTQYF
many | NA | 13 | TRBJ1-1 | TRBV7-9 | TGTGCCAGCAGCTTGAAGGGTTTAACTGAAGCTTTCTTT | CASSLKGLTEAFF
many | NA | 13 | TRBJ2-7 | TRBV7-2 | TGTGCCAGCAGCTTAGGTCAACTCTACGAGCAGTACTTC | CASSLGQLYEQYF
NA | TRBD2 | 16 | TRBJ2-1 | TRBV12-3/TRBV12-4 | TGTGCCAGCAGTTTCTGTAGCGGGAGAGTTTGCAATGAGCAGTTCTTC | CASSFCSGRVCNEQFF
many | TRBD2 | 16 | TRBJ2-1 | TRBV4-1 | TGCGCCAGCAGCCAGACGGGAAGCGGGAGGAATAATGAGCAGTTCTTC | CASSQTGSGRNNEQFF
many | TRBD1 | 15 | TRBJ1-1 | TRBV28 | TGTGCCAGCAGTCCTTTTCAGGGGGTGAACACTGAAGCTTTCTTT | CASSPFQGVNTEAFF
many | NA | 14 | TRBJ1-4 | TRBV5-6 | TGTGCCAGCAGCTCCATTTCGGCCCGTGAAAAACTGTTTTTT | CASSSISAREKLFF
many | NA | 15 | TRBJ2-1 | TRBV12-3/TRBV12-4 | TGTGCCAGCAGAATGACGGCGAGCTCCTACAATGAGCAGTTCTTC | CASRMTASSYNEQFF